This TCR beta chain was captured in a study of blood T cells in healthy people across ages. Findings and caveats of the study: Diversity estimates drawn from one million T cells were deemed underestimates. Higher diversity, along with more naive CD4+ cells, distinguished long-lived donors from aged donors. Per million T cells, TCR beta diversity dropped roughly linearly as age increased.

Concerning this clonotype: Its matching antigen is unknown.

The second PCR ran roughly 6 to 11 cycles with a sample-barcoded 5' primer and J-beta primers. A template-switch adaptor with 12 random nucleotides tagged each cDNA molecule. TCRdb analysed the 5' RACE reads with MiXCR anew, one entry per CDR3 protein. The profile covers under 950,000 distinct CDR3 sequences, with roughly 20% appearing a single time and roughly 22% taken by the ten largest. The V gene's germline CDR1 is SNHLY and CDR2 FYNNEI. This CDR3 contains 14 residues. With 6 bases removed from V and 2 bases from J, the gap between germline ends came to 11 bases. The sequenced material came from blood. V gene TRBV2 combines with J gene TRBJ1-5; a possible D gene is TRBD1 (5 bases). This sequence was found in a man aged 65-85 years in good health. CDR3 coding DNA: TGTGCCAGCAGGGCGGGGGACGGCAATCAGCCCCAGCATTTT. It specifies CASRAGDGNQPQHF.